This T cell receptor beta chain was observed in a study of Ad26.COV2.S vaccination and SARS-CoV-2 variants. As for the study in general: The donor belonged to the COV1001 Ad26.COV2.S trial arm. The study gave Ad26.COV2.S intramuscularly, once or twice 56 days apart. General study points: The placebo group had lower spike-specific TCR breadth than the vaccine recipients did. TCR breadth and depth analyses may have underestimated total T cell responses.

Treatment meaning: over 15 received Ad26.COV2.S at low or high dose, single or two shots; several received placebo; per-sample allocation not given. After the first vaccine or placebo injection, samples were drawn on day 63. To note about this clone: What it recognizes is unknown.

The table came from immunoSEQ multiplex PCR; TCRdb's copy has only in-frame clones and leaves some out. Of some 520,000 clones listed, roughly 89% are singletons. This receptor was identified in a person between 18 and 59 years old who received the Ad26.COV2.S COVID-19 vaccine or a placebo. Material: peripheral blood, obtained in a trial of Ad26.COV2.S vaccine versus placebo.

CDR3 loop: CASSLAGVDQETQYF. As DNA, the CDR3 is TGTGCCAGCAGCTTAGCGGGAGTAGATCAAGAGACCCAGTACTTC. This chain links TRBV6-5 with TRBJ2-5; TRBD2 matches at 9 bases. Germline CDR1 and CDR2: MNHEY and SVGAGI. This CDR3 has 15 residues. The junction had 7 bases not matched to a gene; V was cut back by 6 bases and J by 2 bases.